The TCR beta chain under discussion was sequenced for a study of blood T cells in healthy people across ages. V dropped 5 bases and J dropped 0 bases, with 9 bases sitting between them. The CDR3 covers 14 residues. Germline-derived CDR1 and CDR2 are SGHTA and FQGNSA. Combining a sample-barcoded 5' primer with a J-beta primer mix, a second PCR ran for 7 to 11 cycles. TCRdb reprocessed the 5' RACE reads via MiXCR and lists one record per CDR3 protein. The repertoire holds approximately 690,000 distinct CDR3 sequences, with 40% to 50% as singletons. This clonotype was seen more than once but under ten times.

The source material was blood. This TCR came from a man older than 75 in good health. The rearrangement joins TRBV7-2 to TRBJ2-3; D call uncertain. CDR3 protein: CASSPWASTDTQYF. The CDR3 nucleotides read TGTGCCAGCAGCCCCTGGGCTAGCACAGATACGCAGTATTTT.